This T cell receptor (beta chain) was recorded in a study of patients and donors after allogeneic stem cell transplantation (dated by TCRdb to 2020 to 2022). In the case of this clonotype: Its antigen remains undetermined. It has no much larger one-base neighbor in the sample; base qualities were not kept.

Here V drops 3 bases and J drops 4 bases, and the junction holds 6 bases not matched to any gene. From cysteine to phenylalanine, the CDR3 is 13 amino acids long. Of all the DNA, just the CDR3 is kept, 39 bases in frame from base 1. The germline V gene (reference sequence) gives CDR1 as DFQATT and CDR2 as SNEGSKA. Libraries came from RT-PCR. These reads were obtained on a NextSeq 550. TCRdb trimmed the raw reads at Q25, called clones with MiXCR and kept productive beta chains. When rows share a CDR3 protein, they turn into one entry using the most common DNA and genes. The sample data list more than 850,000 distinct CDR3 sequences, and 18% of these were observed just once. In total, the top ten clones hold 5% to 6.5% of the sample.

The clonotype comes from a human donor who was either an allogeneic HSCT recipient or a stem cell or donor lymphocyte infusion donor (not recorded which). It is not recorded whose cells these are; they may come from a transplant donor. The sample comprised blood, either unsorted or a sorted T cell fraction (not recorded which). The chain links TRBV20-1 with TRBJ2-7; the central 7 bases match TRBD2. The CDR3 reads CSARRAGVYEQYF. At the DNA level, the sequence is TGCAGTGCTAGGAGGGCGGGAGTGTACGAGCAGTACTTC.